This T cell receptor beta chain was sequenced in a study of vaccination effects on CD4 cells after COVID-19. The assay was immunoSEQ multiplex PCR, and TCRdb's table has in-frame clones only and misses some. This repertoire shows around 32,000 clones, 72% found once; its top ten account for 10% to 15%. Peptide-pool stimulation followed by sequencing identified expanded antigen-specific CD4+ clonotypes in the ViraFEST assay. Scientists isolated CD4+ T cells after an approximately ten-day culture period ended. Everyone in the study got two shots of either the BNT162b2 or mRNA-1273 vaccine. Among the vaccine recipients, none had a prior SARS-CoV-2 infection, and nucleocapsid antibodies were negative. A density of approximately 2 million PBMC per well was used; these cells were cultured with 10 IU/ml IL-2 and about 10 ug/ml peptides. The length of the CDR3 is 13 residues. Germline V CDR1 and CDR2: LGHDT, YNNKEL (reference sequence). With V trimmed by 4 bases and J by 8 bases, 2 bases remained unmatched.

Details on this clone: Its antigen is currently unknown.

The TCR comes from a human donor who received a COVID-19 vaccine. The sample in question was CD4+ T cells from PBMCs cultured with HCoV-229E spike peptides, obtained after COVID-19 vaccination. The V gene is TRBV3-1 (or the pseudogene TRBV3-2), the J gene TRBJ2-1, with 10 positions matching TRBD2. CDR3 amino acids: CASSPSGRDEQFF. DNA of the CDR3: TGTGCCAGCAGCCCTAGCGGGAGAGATGAGCAGTTCTTC.